This T cell receptor beta chain is from a study of blood T cell repertoires in COVID-19. About the study: PBMCs, B-cell-depleted T cells, or T cells were the source of the cDNA or gDNA that made up the material.

Germline V CDR1 and CDR2: MNHNY, SVGAGI (reference sequence). With V trimmed by 3 bases and J by 6 bases, 4 bases remained unmatched. The CDR3 spans 14 residues. TCRdb keeps only in-frame clones here, not all; method: immunoSEQ multiplex PCR. The data show around 210,000 clones, 65% to 90% seen once. The sequence was obtained from a human donor in a cohort sampled during active COVID-19. Input material: peripheral blood. This chain joins TRBV6-6 and TRBJ2-2; 7 nucleotides agree with TRBD2. In nucleotides, the CDR3 is TGTGCCAGCAGTTATGGGGGAGGGCCCGGGGAGCTGTTTTTT. It codes for CASSYGGGPGELFF.